The entry that follows covers one TCR beta chain sequence. The data derive from a study of OX40 agonist ivuxolimab in advanced cancers. About the research overall: Patient treatment consisted of intravenous ivuxolimab administration every 2 weeks at 0.01 to 10 mg/kg. At roughly 80% male, the cohort had a mean age of about 55 years, ranging from about 20 to 80.

Using immunoSEQ multiplex PCR, the repertoire was profiled, and TCRdb retains in-frame clones only, with some absent. The table includes about 68,000 clones, 82% detected once. This CDR3 region has 16 residues. The V gene end was trimmed by 5 bases and the J gene end by 1 base; junction bases not matched to a gene: 3. Germline V gene data show CDR1 as SGHAT and CDR2 as FQNNGV. The receptor comes from an adult with an advanced solid tumor such as melanoma, head and neck, liver or kidney cancer. The rearrangement links TRBV11-2 to TRBJ2-3; 13 positions agree with TRBD2. This material consisted of CD4+ or CD8+ T cells sorted from blood, taken in a trial of the OX40 agonist ivuxolimab. CDR3 DNA sequence: TGTGCCAGCAGCCACGGACTAGCGGGAGGCACAGATACGCAGTATTTT. This sequence encodes CASSHGLAGGTDTQYF.